This T cell receptor beta chain came from a study of T cells in localized non-small cell lung cancer. Study results and limitations: As only one tumor region underwent sequencing, heterogeneity remains possible. There was higher T cell clonality in uninvolved adjacent lung than in tumor, and it was highest there. Of the top 100 tumor clones, median roughly 55 were in adjacent lung, about 30 among its top 100.

Repertoires were generated with immunoSEQ multiplex PCR, while TCRdb's copy carries only in-frame clones and drops some. The top ten hold roughly a tenth of the sample, which has some 41,000 clones, roughly nine tenths seen once. Regarding this clone: What it recognizes is unknown.

Germline V gene data show CDR1 as SGHTA and CDR2 as FQGNSA. The CDR3 is made up of 15 amino acids. With V trimmed by 6 bases and J by 6 bases, 9 bases remained unmatched. The TCR comes from a woman aged 40 to 75 with stage II lung adenocarcinoma. This specimen consisted of PBMCs, obtained before any cancer treatment. This sequence joins TRBV7-2 and TRBJ1-5, with 9 bases matching TRBD1. CDR3 nucleotides: TGTGCCAGCAGAGGCGGGGACAGGGCCTTTCAGCCCCAGCATTTT. Translation gives CASRGGDRAFQPQHF.